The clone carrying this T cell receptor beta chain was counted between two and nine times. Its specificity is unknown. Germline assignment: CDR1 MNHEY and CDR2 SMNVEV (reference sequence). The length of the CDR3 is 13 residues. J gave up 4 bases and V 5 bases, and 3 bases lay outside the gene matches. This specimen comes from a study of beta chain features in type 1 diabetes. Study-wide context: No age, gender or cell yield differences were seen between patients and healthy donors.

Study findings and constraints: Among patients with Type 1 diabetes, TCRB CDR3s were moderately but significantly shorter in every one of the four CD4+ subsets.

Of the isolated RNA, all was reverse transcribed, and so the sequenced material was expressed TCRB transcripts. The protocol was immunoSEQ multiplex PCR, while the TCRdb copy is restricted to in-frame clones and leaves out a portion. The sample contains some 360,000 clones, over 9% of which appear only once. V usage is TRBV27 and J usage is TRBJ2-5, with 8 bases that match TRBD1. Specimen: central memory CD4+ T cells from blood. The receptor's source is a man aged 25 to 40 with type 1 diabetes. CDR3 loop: CASSRQGLETQYF. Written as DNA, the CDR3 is TGTGCCAGCAGTCGACAGGGGCTAGAGACCCAGTACTTC.